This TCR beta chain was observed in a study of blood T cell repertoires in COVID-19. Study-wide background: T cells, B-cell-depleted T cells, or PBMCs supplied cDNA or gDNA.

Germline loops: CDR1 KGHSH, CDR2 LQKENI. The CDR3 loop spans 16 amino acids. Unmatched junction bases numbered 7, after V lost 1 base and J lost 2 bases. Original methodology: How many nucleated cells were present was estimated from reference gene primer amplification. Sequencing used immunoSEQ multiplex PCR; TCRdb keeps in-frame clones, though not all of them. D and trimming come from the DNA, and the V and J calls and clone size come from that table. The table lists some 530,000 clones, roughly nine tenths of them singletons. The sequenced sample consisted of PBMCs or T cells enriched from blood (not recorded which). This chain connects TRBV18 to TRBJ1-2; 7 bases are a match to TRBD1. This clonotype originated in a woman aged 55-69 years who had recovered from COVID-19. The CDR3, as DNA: TGTGCCAGCTCACCACTCCTCGGACAGGCGAACTATGGCTACACCTTC. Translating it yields CASSPLLGQANYGYTF.